This T cell receptor beta chain is drawn from a study of T cells after yellow fever vaccination (dated by TCRdb to the late 2010s). About the study as a whole: The SMART-Seq v4 Ultra Low Input RNA kit was used to prepare libraries from fractions with low cell numbers. To follow T-cell clones before and after primary and booster YFV17D yellow fever vaccination, bulk TCR alpha and beta repertoires were sequenced over time. The cohort comprised two healthy male donors, one aged 18 to 29 and one aged 30 to 40 years. Bulk PBMC replicates and cell subsets were isolated from blood drawn at multiple timepoints before and after both primary and secondary immunization. Broad study findings and their caveats: After the booster, most of the clones that had expanded following primary vaccination were detected again (roughly 97% of CD4 and roughly 88% of CD8), which suggests that memory was broadly maintained. A small fraction of clonotypes showed up in both the CD4 and CD8 compartments, probably as a result of convergent recombination. Computational filtering was needed because FACS-sorted repertoires could contain abundant contaminating clonotypes from the bulk population. The secondary T-cell response was found to be weaker but faster than the primary response, with a peak reached on day 5 rather than on day 15. Because only a couple of donors were included in the study, the extent to which the findings can be generalized is limited.

This clonotype was seen a handful of times. No cognate antigen has been identified for it. Within one base of it there is no much larger clone, and no base qualities were kept. TCR cDNA was made using 5'RACE template switching, a step that added a universal primer site and unique molecular identifiers. cDNA synthesis was primed from both the TCR alpha and TCR beta constant segments. Library amplification used two PCR steps, and the second PCR step added sample barcodes and sequencing adapters. Sequencing of the libraries was done on either Illumina HiSeq 2500 (2x100 bp) or NovaSeq (2x150 bp). The authors processed their data as follows. Demultiplexing of reads and collapsing into UMI consensus sequences were performed with MIGEC, and V(D)J alignment was carried out with MiXCR. Vaccine-responding clonotypes were identified with edgeR using replicate PBMC samples, with FDR below 0.01 and a log2 fold change above 5 up to day 15 being required. CD4 or CD8 identity was assigned to each bulk clonotype according to whether the clonotype was present at higher abundance in the sequenced CD4 repertoire or the sequenced CD8 repertoire. TCRdb redid the processing of the public reads, applying fastp at Q25 and MiXCR, and retained in-frame beta chains. Each record represents a unique CDR3 protein, reported with the most common genes and DNA among its rows. None of the V and J calls come from the authors' own analysis; TCRdb made them. For this sample the table gives just under 600,000 distinct CDR3 sequences, of which roughly 14% were detected only once. The ten largest account for more than 13% of the sample.

Measured from the cysteine to the phenylalanine, the CDR3 is 15 residues long. Just CDR3 DNA is preserved here, 45 bases in frame from base 1. Germline trimming: 7 bases from V, 5 bases from J; junction bases outside gene matches: 12. The germline V gene encodes CDR1 LNHDA and CDR2 SQIVND (reference sequence). The treatment or condition tag for this specimen amounts to: live attenuated yellow fever vaccine strain. At each blood-draw timepoint, two biological replicates of bulk PBMCs were obtained. A standard Ficoll-Paque protocol was used to isolate PBMCs from peripheral blood. TriZol was used to extract RNA from bulk PBMCs, CD4 and CD8 fractions, and dextramer-positive and dextramer-negative fractions.

The receptor was isolated from a man younger than 40 who received the YFV17D yellow fever vaccine. In this chain, TRBV19 is recombined with TRBJ2-3, with 7 central nucleotides matching TRBD1. The sequencing here drew on PBMCs, taken on the day of the yellow fever booster vaccination. Here is the DNA: TGTGCCAGTACCATGACAGGGAAAAAGGGAGATACGCAGTATTTT. Its protein product is CASTMTGKKGDTQYF.